In its sample, the clone carrying this T cell receptor (beta chain) was seen many times. The antigen is not known. The library attached unique molecular identifiers to individual cDNA molecules. In the study's own analysis: Between about 23,224 and 750,000 TCRs appeared in each sample, and the median stood at about 100,000. TCRdb passed the RACE reads through MiXCR, listing each CDR3 protein once. The V and J calls, along with clone size, are taken from TCRdb and not from the paper's own processing. The profile shows 35,000 to 45,000 distinct CDR3 sequences, 8% to 9.5% of them singletons. The junction had 11 bases not matched to a gene; V was cut back by 3 bases and J by 10 bases. From germline, CDR1 is MDHEN and CDR2 SYDVKM. This CDR3 spans 16 amino acids. The record originates from a study of human T cells and chemical hapten exposure. Whole-study findings and limits: The study found expanded TCRs formed significantly more large CDR3 similarity clusters than controls.

Time point described: patch test 2, 6 weeks after DPC sensitization. Specified treatment: therapeutic diphenylcyclopropenone sensitization with weekly scalp DPC. The source was whole blood, collected in connection with sensitization to the hapten diphenylcyclopropenone (DPC). The genes are TRBV28 and TRBJ1-6, with TRBD1 identical over 8 bases. This receptor was identified in a woman aged 40 to 50 with alopecia areata. Some clones in this sample may be carry-over from other donors' samples. The CDR3 region is CASSLGRGRSESPLHF. The CDR3 nucleotides are TGTGCCAGCAGTTTGGGCAGGGGGCGATCAGAATCACCCCTCCACTTT.